The rows below give T cell receptor beta chains drawn from one sample of a study of identical twins. TCRdb fed the 5' RACE reads into MiXCR, producing one record per CDR3 protein. Among fewer than 550,000 distinct CDR3 sequences, roughly 15% were seen once, and the ten largest hold about 0.47%. This same sample was also part of a study on yellow fever vaccine responses in identical twins.

The sample was CD4+ T cells sorted from blood. The receptor set was obtained from a woman younger than 30 in good health. CDR3s include the opening cysteine and the closing phenylalanine or tryptophan. A D gene is named only where the DNA matches it firmly. Size tells how often a clone was seen (once, few, many) or the class of an expanded clone, and some rows leave it out.

clone size	D gene	J gene	V gene	CDR3 protein	CDR3 DNA
.	.	TRBJ2-7	TRBV3-1	CASSQDTGRREQYF	TGTGCCAGCAGCCAAGACACGGGAAGACGCGAGCAGTACTTC
.	.	TRBJ1-2	TRBV21-1	CASIPSGQGVNYGYTF	TGTGCCAGCATACCTTCGGGACAGGGGGTAAATTATGGCTACACCTTC
few	.	TRBJ2-3	TRBV7-9	CASSLARMPAAADTQYF	TGTGCCAGCAGCTTGGCAAGGATGCCCGCTGCCGCAGATACGCAGTATTTT
.	TRBD1	TRBJ1-1	TRBV2	CASQKGTGGIMNTEAFF	TGTGCCAGCCAAAAAGGAACAGGGGGGATCATGAACACTGAAGCTTTCTTT
few	TRBD2	TRBJ2-5	TRBV20-1	CSAYRLAGVGETQYF	TGCAGTGCATACCGACTAGCGGGAGTAGGGGAGACCCAGTACTTC
.	.	TRBJ1-1	TRBV5-1	CASNDGGLDTEAFF	TGCGCCAGCAATGACGGGGGGCTGGACACTGAAGCTTTCTTT
.	TRBD1	TRBJ2-7	TRBV24-1	CATSDRGTGGTYEQYF	TGTGCCACCAGTGACCGAGGGACAGGGGGAACGTACGAGCAGTACTTC
few	TRBD2	TRBJ2-1	TRBV24-1	CATSDASGIRGDEQFF	TGTGCCACCAGTGACGCGAGCGGGATAAGAGGGGATGAGCAGTTCTTC
.	.	TRBJ2-2	TRBV5-1	CASSLEPGRNTGELFF	TGCGCCAGCAGCTTGGAACCGGGGAGGAACACCGGGGAGCTGTTTTTT
.	.	TRBJ2-7	TRBV10-2	CAGRRDLLYEQYF	TGCGCGGGTCGGAGGGACTTGTTGTACGAGCAGTACTTC
few	TRBD1	TRBJ1-2	TRBV6-1	CASSERTGGGYTF	TGTGCCAGCAGTGAGAGGACAGGGGGTGGCTACACCTTC
.	TRBD2	TRBJ2-1	TRBV20-1	CSARGTSGTDEQFF	TGCAGTGCTAGAGGGACTAGCGGGACCGATGAGCAGTTCTTC
.	.	TRBJ2-6	TRBV5-1	CASSLTDLSGANVLTF	TGCGCCAGCAGCTTAACTGATCTGTCTGGGGCCAACGTCCTGACTTTC
.	TRBD2	TRBJ2-2	TRBV7-3	CASSLRAGGPANTGELFF	TGTGCCAGCAGCTTAAGAGCGGGAGGGCCCGCGAACACCGGGGAGCTGTTTTTT
few	TRBD2	TRBJ2-7	TRBV24-1	CATSDLQAGDEQYF	TGTGCCACCAGTGATTTGCAAGCGGGGGACGAGCAGTACTTC
.	.	TRBJ1-1	TRBV27	CASSNGISEAFF	TGTGCCAGCAGTAACGGGATCTCTGAAGCTTTCTTT
many	.	TRBJ2-4	TRBV10-3	CAAAGAKNIQYF	TGTGCCGCCGCGGGAGCCAAAAACATTCAGTACTTC
.	.	TRBJ2-2	TRBV28	CASSSPGRNTGELFF	TGTGCCAGCAGTTCTCCAGGGAGGAACACCGGGGAGCTGTTTTTT
.	TRBD1	TRBJ1-2	TRBV27	CASSFGQTGGFYGYTF	TGTGCCAGCAGTTTTGGTCAGACAGGGGGCTTCTATGGCTACACCTTC
.	.	TRBJ1-1	TRBV6-5	CASSYLREWNTEAFF	TGTGCCAGCAGTTACCTCAGGGAGTGGAACACTGAAGCTTTCTTT
.	.	TRBJ2-3	TRBV11-2	CASSHHHTDTQYF	TGTGCCAGCAGCCACCACCACACAGATACGCAGTATTTT
.	TRBD1	TRBJ2-5	TRBV14	CASSPLGAGGETQYF	TGTGCCAGCAGCCCCCTCGGGGCAGGGGGAGAGACCCAGTACTTC
few	.	TRBJ1-6	TRBV10-3	CAIKGTPDNSPLHF	TGTGCCATCAAAGGGACACCTGATAATTCACCCCTCCACTTT
few	.	TRBJ2-7	TRBV10-3	CAISEFPDSYEQYF	TGTGCCATCAGTGAGTTCCCTGATTCCTACGAGCAGTACTTC
.	.	TRBJ1-2	TRBV6-5	CASSYSTLANYGYTF	TGTGCCAGCAGTTACAGCACCCTCGCTAACTATGGCTACACCTTC
few	TRBD1	TRBJ2-1	TRBV6-1	CASSSTGGRYNEQFF	TGTGCCAGCAGCTCTACAGGGGGCAGGTACAATGAGCAGTTCTTC
.	TRBD2	TRBJ2-3	TRBV5-6	CASSFGVAGGYTDTQYF	TGTGCCAGCAGCTTTGGCGTTGCGGGAGGGTACACAGATACGCAGTATTTT
few	TRBD1	TRBJ1-2	TRBV20-1	CSARSGTAHNYGYTF	TGCAGTGCTAGATCCGGGACAGCCCATAACTATGGCTACACCTTC
few	.	TRBJ2-5	TRBV5-1	CASSTSRGGMETQYF	TGCGCCAGCAGCACTTCTAGGGGCGGAATGGAGACCCAGTACTTC
few	.	TRBJ2-1	TRBV12-3/TRBV12-4	CASEPSGGGHEQFF	TGTGCCAGCGAACCGAGTGGAGGGGGCCATGAGCAGTTCTTC
.	TRBD2	TRBJ2-3	TRBV7-6	CASSVSSGAATGDTQYF	TGTGCCAGCAGCGTATCAAGCGGGGCGGCTACCGGAGATACGCAGTATTTT
few	.	TRBJ2-6	TRBV19	CASSIDYSGANVLTF	TGTGCCAGTAGTATAGACTACTCTGGGGCCAACGTCCTGACTTTC
many	.	TRBJ2-2	TRBV27	CASRRRGGELFF	TGTGCCAGCAGACGGAGGGGCGGGGAGCTGTTTTTT
.	.	TRBJ2-7	TRBV15	CATSRGKLLLREQYF	TGTGCCACCAGCAGAGGGAAGCTTCTCCTGAGGGAGCAGTACTTC
few	.	TRBJ1-2	TRBV4-1	CASSQDGHPLGYGYTF	TGCGCCAGCAGCCAAGATGGCCACCCCTTGGGGTATGGCTACACCTTC
few	.	TRBJ1-4	TRBV5-1	CASSLGIARDEKLFF	TGCGCCAGCAGCTTGGGAATTGCCAGGGATGAAAAACTGTTTTTT